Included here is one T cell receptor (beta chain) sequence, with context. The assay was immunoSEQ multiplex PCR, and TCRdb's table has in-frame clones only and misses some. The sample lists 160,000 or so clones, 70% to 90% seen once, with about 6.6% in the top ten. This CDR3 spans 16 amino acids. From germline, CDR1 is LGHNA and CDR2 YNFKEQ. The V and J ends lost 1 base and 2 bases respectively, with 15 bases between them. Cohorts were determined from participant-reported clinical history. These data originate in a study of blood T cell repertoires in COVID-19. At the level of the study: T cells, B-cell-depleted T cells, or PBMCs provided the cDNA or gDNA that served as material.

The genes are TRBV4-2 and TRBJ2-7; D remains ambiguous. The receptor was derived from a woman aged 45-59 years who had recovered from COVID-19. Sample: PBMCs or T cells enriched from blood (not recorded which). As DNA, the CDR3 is TGTGCCAGCAGCCAAGCTGTGGGCTCCTCGACCTACGAGCAGTACTTC. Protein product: CASSQAVGSSTYEQYF.